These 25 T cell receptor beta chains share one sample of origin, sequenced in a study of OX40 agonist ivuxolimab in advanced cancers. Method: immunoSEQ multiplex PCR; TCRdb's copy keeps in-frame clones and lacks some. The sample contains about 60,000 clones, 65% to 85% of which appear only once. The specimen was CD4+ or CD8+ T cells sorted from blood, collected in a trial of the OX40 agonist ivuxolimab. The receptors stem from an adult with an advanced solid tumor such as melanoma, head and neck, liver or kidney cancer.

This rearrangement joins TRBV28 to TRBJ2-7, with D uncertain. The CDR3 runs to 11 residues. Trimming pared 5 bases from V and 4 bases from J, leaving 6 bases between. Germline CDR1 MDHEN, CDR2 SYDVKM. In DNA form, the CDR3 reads TGTGCCAGCAGTGAGCGATACGAGCAGTACTTC. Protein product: CASSERYEQYF.

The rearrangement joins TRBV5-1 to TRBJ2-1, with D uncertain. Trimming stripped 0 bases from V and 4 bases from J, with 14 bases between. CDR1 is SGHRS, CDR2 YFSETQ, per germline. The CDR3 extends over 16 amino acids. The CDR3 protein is CASSLVRQQFYNEQFF. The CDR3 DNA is TGCGCCAGCAGCTTGGTAAGGCAGCAGTTTTACAATGAGCAGTTCTTC. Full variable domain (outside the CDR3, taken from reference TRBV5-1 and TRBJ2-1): KAGVTQTPRYLIKTRGQQVTLSCSPISGHRSVSWYQQTPGQGLQFLFEYFSETQRNKGNFPGRFSGRQFSNSRSEMNVSTLELGDSALYLCASSLVRQQFYNEQFFGPGTRLTVL.

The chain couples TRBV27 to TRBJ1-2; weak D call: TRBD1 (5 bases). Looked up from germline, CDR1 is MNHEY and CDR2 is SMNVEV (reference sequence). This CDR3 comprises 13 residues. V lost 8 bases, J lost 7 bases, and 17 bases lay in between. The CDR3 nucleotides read TGTGCCAGCCGCAGGGAAGGGCGCTCTGGCTACACCTTC. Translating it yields CASRREGRSGYTF.

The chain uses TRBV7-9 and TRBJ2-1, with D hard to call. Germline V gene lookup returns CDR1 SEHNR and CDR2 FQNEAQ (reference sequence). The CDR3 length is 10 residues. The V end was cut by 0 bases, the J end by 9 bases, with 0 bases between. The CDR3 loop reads CASSLAEQFF. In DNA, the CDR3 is TGTGCCAGCAGCTTAGCTGAGCAGTTCTTC.

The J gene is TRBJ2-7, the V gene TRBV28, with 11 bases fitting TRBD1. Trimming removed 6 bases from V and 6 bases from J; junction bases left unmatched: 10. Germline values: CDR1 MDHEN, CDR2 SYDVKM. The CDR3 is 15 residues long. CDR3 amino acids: CASRGAGTGGFEQYF. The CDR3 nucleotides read TGTGCCAGCAGGGGCGCCGGGACAGGGGGTTTCGAGCAGTACTTC.

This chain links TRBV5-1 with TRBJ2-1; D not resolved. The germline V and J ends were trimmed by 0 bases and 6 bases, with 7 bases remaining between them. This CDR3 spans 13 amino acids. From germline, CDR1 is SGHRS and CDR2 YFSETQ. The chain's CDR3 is CASSLGFSNEQFF. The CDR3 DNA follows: TGCGCCAGCAGCTTGGGGTTCAGCAATGAGCAGTTCTTC.

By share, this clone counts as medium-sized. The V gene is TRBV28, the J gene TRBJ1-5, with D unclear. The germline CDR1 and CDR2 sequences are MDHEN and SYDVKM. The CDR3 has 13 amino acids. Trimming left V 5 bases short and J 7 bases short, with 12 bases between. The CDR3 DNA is TGTGCCAGCAGTCCCCACCAGGTCCAGCCCCAGCATTTT. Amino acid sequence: CASSPHQVQPQHF.

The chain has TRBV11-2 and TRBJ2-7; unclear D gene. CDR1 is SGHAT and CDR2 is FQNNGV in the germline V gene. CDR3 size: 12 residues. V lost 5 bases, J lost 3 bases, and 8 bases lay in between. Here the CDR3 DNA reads TGTGCCAGCAGCCCCCATGACTACGAGCAGTACTTC. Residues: CASSPHDYEQYF.

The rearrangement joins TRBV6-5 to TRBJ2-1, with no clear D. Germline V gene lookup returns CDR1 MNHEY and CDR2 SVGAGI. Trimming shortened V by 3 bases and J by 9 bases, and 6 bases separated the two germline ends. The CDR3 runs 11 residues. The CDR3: CASSYYGEQFF. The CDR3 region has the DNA TGTGCCAGCAGTTATTATGGTGAGCAGTTCTTC.

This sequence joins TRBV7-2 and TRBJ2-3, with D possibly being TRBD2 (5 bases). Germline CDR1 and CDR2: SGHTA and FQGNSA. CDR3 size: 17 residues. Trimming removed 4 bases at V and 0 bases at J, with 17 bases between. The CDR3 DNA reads TGTGCCAGCAGCTGGAGGAGTGGGCAACGTAGCACAGATACGCAGTATTTT. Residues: CASSWRSGQRSTDTQYF.

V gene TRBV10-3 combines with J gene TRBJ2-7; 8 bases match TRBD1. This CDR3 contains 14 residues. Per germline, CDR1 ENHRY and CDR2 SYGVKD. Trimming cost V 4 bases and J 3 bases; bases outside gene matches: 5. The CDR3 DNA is TGTGCCATCAGTGCGACCGGGACAGGCTACGAGCAGTACTTC. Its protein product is CAISATGTGYEQYF.

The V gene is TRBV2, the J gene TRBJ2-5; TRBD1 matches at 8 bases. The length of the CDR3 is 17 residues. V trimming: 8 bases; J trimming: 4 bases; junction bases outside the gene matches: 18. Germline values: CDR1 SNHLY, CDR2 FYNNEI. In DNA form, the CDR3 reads TGTGCCAGCTCTGGGGACAGGTTAAGGAGATCTGGAGAGACCCAGTACTTC. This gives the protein CASSGDRLRRSGETQYF.

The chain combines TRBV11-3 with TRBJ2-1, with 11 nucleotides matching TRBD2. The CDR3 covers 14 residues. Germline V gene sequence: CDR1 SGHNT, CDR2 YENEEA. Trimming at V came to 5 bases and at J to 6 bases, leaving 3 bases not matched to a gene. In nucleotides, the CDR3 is TGTGCCAGCAGCCTGACTAGCGGGGTCAATGAGCAGTTCTTC. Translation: CASSLTSGVNEQFF.

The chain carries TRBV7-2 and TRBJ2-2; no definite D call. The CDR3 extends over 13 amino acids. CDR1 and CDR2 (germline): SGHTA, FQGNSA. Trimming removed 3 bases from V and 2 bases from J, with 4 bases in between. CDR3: CASSFSNTGELFF. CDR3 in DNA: TGTGCCAGCAGCTTTTCCAACACCGGGGAGCTGTTTTTT.

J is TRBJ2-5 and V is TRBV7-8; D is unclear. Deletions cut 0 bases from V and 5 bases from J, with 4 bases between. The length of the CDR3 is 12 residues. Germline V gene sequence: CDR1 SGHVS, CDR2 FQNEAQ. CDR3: CASSLARETQYF. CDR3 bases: TGTGCCAGCAGCTTAGCACGCGAGACCCAGTACTTC. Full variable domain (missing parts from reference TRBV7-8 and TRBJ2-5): GAGVSQSPRYKVAKRGQDVALRCDPISGHVSLFWYQQALGQGPEFLTYFQNEAQLDKSGLPSDRFFAERPEGSVSTLKIQRTQQEDSAVYLCASSLARETQYFGPGTRLLVL.

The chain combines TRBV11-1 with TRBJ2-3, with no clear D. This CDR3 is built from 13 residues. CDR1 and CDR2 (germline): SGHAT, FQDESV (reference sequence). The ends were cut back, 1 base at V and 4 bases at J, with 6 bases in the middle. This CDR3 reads CASSLGRADTQYF. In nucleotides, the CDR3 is TGTGCCAGCAGCTTAGGGCGAGCAGATACGCAGTATTTT. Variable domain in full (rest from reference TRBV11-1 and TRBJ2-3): EAEVAQSPRYKITEKSQAVAFWCDPISGHATLYWYRQILGQGPELLVQFQDESVVDDSQLPKDRFSAERLKGVDSTLKIQPAELGDSAMYLCASSLGRADTQYFGPGTRLTVL.

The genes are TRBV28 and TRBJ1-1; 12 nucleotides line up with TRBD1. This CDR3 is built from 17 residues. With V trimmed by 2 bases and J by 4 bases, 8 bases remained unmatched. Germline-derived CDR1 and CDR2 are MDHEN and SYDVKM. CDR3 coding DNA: TGTGCCAGCAGTTTAATCGGGACAGGGGGCGCGTTCACTGAAGCTTTCTTT. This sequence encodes CASSLIGTGGAFTEAFF.

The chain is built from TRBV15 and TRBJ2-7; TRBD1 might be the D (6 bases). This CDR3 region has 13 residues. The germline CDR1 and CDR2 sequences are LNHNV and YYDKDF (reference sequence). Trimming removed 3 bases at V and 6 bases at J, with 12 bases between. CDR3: CATSSLPGAEQYF. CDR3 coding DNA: TGTGCCACCAGCAGCTTACCAGGGGCCGAGCAGTACTTC. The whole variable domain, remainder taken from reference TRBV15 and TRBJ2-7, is DAMVIQNPRYQVTQFGKPVTLSCSQTLNHNVMYWYQQKSSQAPKLLFHYYDKDFNNEADTPDNFQSRRPNTSFCFLDIRSPGLGDTAMYLCATSSLPGAEQYFGPGTRLTVT.

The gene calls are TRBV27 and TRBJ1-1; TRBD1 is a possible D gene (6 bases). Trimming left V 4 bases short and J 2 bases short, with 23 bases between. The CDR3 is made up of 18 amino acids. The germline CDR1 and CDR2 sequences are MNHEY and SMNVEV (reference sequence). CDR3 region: CASSSFKQGGIINTEAFF. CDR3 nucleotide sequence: TGTGCCAGCAGTTCCTTTAAACAAGGGGGGATCATCAACACTGAAGCTTTCTTT.

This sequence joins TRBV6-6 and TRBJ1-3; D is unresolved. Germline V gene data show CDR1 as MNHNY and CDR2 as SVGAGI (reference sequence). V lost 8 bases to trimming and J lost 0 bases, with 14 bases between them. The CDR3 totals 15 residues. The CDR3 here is CASARQVNSGNTIYF. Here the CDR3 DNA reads TGTGCCAGCGCACGCCAGGTTAACTCTGGAAACACCATATATTTT.

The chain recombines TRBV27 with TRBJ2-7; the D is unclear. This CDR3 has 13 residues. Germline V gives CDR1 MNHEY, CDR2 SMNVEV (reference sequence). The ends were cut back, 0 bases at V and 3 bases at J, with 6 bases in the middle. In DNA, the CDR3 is TGTGCCAGCAGTTTATCGGGAAACTACGAGCAGTACTTC. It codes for CASSLSGNYEQYF.

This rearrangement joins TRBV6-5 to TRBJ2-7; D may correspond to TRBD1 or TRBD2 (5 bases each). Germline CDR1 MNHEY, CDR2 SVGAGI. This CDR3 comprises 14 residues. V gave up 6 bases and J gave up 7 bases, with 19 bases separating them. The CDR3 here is CASSRDPTAGEQYF. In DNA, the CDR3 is TGTGCCAGCAGCAGGGACCCAACGGCAGGGGAGCAGTACTTC.

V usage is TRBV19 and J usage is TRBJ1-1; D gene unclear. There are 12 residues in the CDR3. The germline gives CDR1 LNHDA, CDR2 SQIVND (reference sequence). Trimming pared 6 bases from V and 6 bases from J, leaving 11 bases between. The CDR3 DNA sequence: TGTGCCAGTAGCCCCCCGGGTTCTGAAGCTTTCTTT. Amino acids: CASSPPGSEAFF.

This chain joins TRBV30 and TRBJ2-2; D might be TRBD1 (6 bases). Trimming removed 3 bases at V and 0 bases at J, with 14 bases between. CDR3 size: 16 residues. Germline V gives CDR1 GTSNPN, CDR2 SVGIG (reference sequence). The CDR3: CAWSALGGSNTGELFF. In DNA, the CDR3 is TGTGCCTGGAGCGCCCTAGGGGGTTCGAACACCGGGGAGCTGTTTTTT.

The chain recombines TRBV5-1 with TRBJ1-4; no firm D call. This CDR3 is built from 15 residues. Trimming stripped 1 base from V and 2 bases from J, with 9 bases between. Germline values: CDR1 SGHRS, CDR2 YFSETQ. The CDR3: CASSLLPGTNEKLFF. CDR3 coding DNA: TGCGCCAGCAGCTTGCTCCCCGGGACTAATGAAAAACTGTTTTTT.